This record covers a single T cell receptor (beta chain). Its antigen target is currently unknown. No qualities accompany the bases; no much larger clone lies one base away. This sample is drawn from a study of blood T cells in healthy people across ages (dated by TCRdb to between 2014 and 2017). About the full investigation: In model experiments, template switching captured about one uniquely barcoded TCR beta cDNA molecule for every two T cells. Age-related changes in TCR beta repertoire diversity were measured in the study by deep sequencing normalized with unique cDNA molecular identifiers. Donors were grouped into four age groups: young (average approximately 15 years), middle-aged (over 35), aged (about 59) and long-lived (about 90). To avoid experimental bias, donors of different ages were distributed randomly across sequencing lanes. Using the same blood draw, the study looked at two additional independent replicas of 1 million unique cDNA reads for two donors, one aged 18 to 30 and the other aged 80 or older.

The donors were about 40 Caucasian individuals from Russia, aged roughly 6 to 100 years, who were systemically healthy. Each donor gave approximately 9.3 milliliters of peripheral blood, collected into EDTA-treated Vacutainer tubes. Ficoll-Paque density-gradient centrifugation was used to isolate PBMCs, with at least 7 million per sample. Total RNA was extracted from PBMCs with Trizol reagent, with at least 5 micrograms obtained per sample. For every donor, flow cytometry on a PBMC aliquot measured the percentage of naive CD45RAhigh/CD27high T cells. The method was 5' RACE. The instrument given in TCRdb is Illumina HiSeq 2500. A second PCR of about 6 to 11 cycles was run with a J-beta primer mix and a sample-barcoded 5' primer. Each TCR beta cDNA molecule received a unique molecular identifier from a template-switch 5' adaptor carrying 12 random nucleotides. Each sample yielded at least 2.5 million CDR3-containing paired-end reads. The Mint cDNA synthesis kit, primed by a TRBC-specific oligonucleotide, was used to synthesize first-strand cDNA from all RNA. After uracil-DNA glycosylase treatment, a first 18-cycle PCR used universal primers M1SS and BC2_uni_R on all cDNA. Concerning the study's data processing: For normalization, 1 million high-quality reads were randomly selected from each sample, with every read carrying a distinct molecular identifier. Reads sharing molecular identifiers were discarded rather than binned into consensus sequences. MiTCR, set to a Q25 quality threshold and the strictest error-elimination algorithm, was used for CDR3 identification, clonotype clustering and error correction. A nonparametric unseen species model using Euler transformation provided a lower-bound estimate of total TCR beta diversity. TCRdb passed the public sequencing reads through fastp at Q25 and MiXCR, retaining productive beta sequences. Identical CDR3 protein sequences are pooled into one entry, listed with their most common genes and DNA. In this record, the V and J calls reflect TCRdb's handling and not the investigators' own analysis. The sample table records about 680,000 distinct CDR3 sequences; around 49% of these occur just once. The ten largest clones represent under 35% of the sample.

Study-wide conclusions, independent of this receptor: The CMV infection status of donors was not known, potentially confounding age-related changes in expanded clonotypes. Bulk unsorted PBMC profiling prevented conclusive comparison of naive and antigen-experienced compartments. Estimates of total diversity based on one million sequenced T cells were considered lower bounds and underestimates. Compared with the aged group, more naive CD4+ T cells, fewer expanded clones and increased TCR diversity were shown by the long-lived group, suggesting age selection. Observed TCR beta diversity per million T cells fell roughly linearly with age, and a significant reduction was already apparent by age about 43. The percentage of naive T cells measured by flow cytometry correlated strongly with observed TCR beta diversity.

CDR3 length: 17 amino acids, cysteine to phenylalanine. Here the CDR3 DNA is all that survives: 51 bases in frame from base 1. The junction shows trimming of 5 bases on V and 0 bases on J, plus 19 bases between the germline ends. CDR1 and CDR2, looked up from the germline V gene (reference sequence), are LGHDT and YNNKEL. This receptor was taken from a woman in her fifties or sixties in good health. The source material was blood. The sequence joins TRBV3-1 to TRBJ2-5; 6 matching bases give a weak D call of TRBD1. CDR3 protein: CASSWDTDSLYQETQYF. The nucleotide sequence reads as follows: TGTGCCAGCAGCTGGGACACCGACTCTCTGTACCAAGAGACCCAGTACTTC.